The entry below gives a single T cell receptor beta chain sequence along with its context. The data are from a study of shared clonotypes between healthy human individuals. At the level of the study: Per donor, three plates held CD4 naive cells, three held CD4 memory, two held CD8 naive and one held CD8 memory.

Looked up from germline, CDR1 is SGHAT and CDR2 is FQDESV (reference sequence). V was shortened by 1 base and J by 9 bases, with 13 bases between the two germline ends. The CDR3 contains 14 residues. Investigators spread the genomic DNA of each subset evenly over several immunoSEQ plates. The authors loaded about 200 ng DNA, about 30,000 T cell genomes, into sorted-subset replicate PCRs. The protocol was immunoSEQ multiplex PCR, while the TCRdb copy is restricted to in-frame clones and leaves out a portion. The sample consists of millions of clones, 85% to 95% of them appearing once. The sequence was collected from a man aged 18 to 29 in good health. The rearrangement uses TRBV11-1 and TRBJ2-1; TRBD1 might be the D (6 bases). Sequencing was done on a sample of naive CD4+ T cells sorted from blood. Subset in this sample: CD45RA+ positively selected. Here the CDR3 DNA reads TGTGCCAGCAGCTTAGGGCAGGGGCCGATTGAGCAGTTCTTC. This encodes CASSLGQGPIEQFF.